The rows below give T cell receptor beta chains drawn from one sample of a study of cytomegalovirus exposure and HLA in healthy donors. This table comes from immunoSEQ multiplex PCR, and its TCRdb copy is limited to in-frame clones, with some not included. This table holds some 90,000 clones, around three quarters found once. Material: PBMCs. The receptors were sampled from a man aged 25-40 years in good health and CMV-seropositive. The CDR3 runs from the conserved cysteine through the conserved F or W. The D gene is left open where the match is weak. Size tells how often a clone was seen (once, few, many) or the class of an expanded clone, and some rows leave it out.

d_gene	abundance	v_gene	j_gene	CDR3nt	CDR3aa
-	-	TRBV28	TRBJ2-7	TGTGCCAGCAGTCCGGGTTTCAGCGGCCCAACCTACGAGCAGTACTTC	CASSPGFSGPTYEQYF
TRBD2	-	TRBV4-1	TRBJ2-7	TGCGCCAGCAGCCAATTTTCACTAGCGAAGTACGAGCAGTACTTC	CASSQFSLAKYEQYF
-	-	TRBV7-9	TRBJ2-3	TGTGCCGCGGGGCTAGTGACAGATACGCAGTATTTT	CAAGLVTDTQYF
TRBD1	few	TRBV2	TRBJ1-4	TGTGCCAGCAGGGACGGGACAGGCAATGAAAAACTGTTTTTT	CASRDGTGNEKLFF
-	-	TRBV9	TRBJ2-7	TGTGCCAGCAGCCCCCTGGGGGCGGGAGTTCTCTACGAGCAGTACTTC	CASSPLGAGVLYEQYF
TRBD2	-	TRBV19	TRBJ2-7	TGTGCCAGTAGCATCTCCCCTACTAGCGGAACCTACGAGCAGTACTTC	CASSISPTSGTYEQYF
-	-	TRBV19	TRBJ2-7	TGTGCCAGTAGTCTTAGCGCGGCCTACGAGCAGTACTTC	CASSLSAAYEQYF
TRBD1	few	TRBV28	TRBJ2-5	TGTGCCAGCAGTCCCTGGACAGGGGGCGACGAGACCCAGTACTTC	CASSPWTGGDETQYF
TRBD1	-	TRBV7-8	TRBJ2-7	TGTGCCAGCAGCTTCTTTACAGGGGGGTCCTACGAGCAGTACTTC	CASSFFTGGSYEQYF
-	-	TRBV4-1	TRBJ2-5	TGCGCCAGCAGCCAAGTTAGCAGGGCGGAGGGGCAAGAGACCCAGTACTTC	CASSQVSRAEGQETQYF
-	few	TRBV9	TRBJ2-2	TGTGCCAGCAGCGTCCGGGCCGGGGAGCTGTTTTTT	CASSVRAGELFF
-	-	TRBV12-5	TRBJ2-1	TGTGCTAGTGGTTTGGCAGTATACAATGAGCAGTTCTTC	CASGLAVYNEQFF
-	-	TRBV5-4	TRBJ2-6	TGTGCCAGCAGCTCCTCAGGGGGGATCTCTGGGGCCAACGTCCTGACTTTC	CASSSSGGISGANVLTF
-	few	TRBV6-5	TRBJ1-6	TGTGCCAGCAGTTGGGTCGGGGGGCGGGGGTCTTCACCCCTCCACTTT	CASSWVGGRGSSPLHF
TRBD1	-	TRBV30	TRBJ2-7	TGTGCAGTACACAGGGGGATTGACGAGCAGTACTTC	CAVHRGIDEQYF
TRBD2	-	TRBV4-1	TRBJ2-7	TGCGCCAGCAGCCAAGACCCTAGCGGCAGCACCGAGCAGTACTTC	CASSQDPSGSTEQYF
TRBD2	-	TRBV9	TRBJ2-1	TGTGCCAGCAGCGTAGACGGGGGGGCCTTAGATGAGCAGTTCTTC	CASSVDGGALDEQFF
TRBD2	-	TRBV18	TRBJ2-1	TGTGCCAGCTCACCGCGGACTAGCGGCCACAATGAGCAGTTCTTC	CASSPRTSGHNEQFF
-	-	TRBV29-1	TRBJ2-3	TGCAGCGTTGAACGGGCAGATACGCAGTATTTT	CSVERADTQYF
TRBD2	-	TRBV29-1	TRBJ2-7	TGCAGCGCGGGGCTAGCGGGAGGCGCCTACGAGCAGTACTTC	CSAGLAGGAYEQYF
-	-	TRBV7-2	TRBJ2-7	TGTGCCAGCAGCACACCGGGGATCTACGAGCAGTACTTC	CASSTPGIYEQYF
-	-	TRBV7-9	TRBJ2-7	TGTGCCAGCAGCTTAGGGGGGGTGCAGTACTTC	CASSLGGVQYF
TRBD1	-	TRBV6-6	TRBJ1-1	TGTGCCAGCAGCCTTGGACAGGCCAAAGAAGCTTTCTTT	CASSLGQAKEAFF
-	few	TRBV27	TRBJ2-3	TGTGTGGAGGCGGGCCCCCGCACAGATACGCAGTATTTT	CVEAGPRTDTQYF
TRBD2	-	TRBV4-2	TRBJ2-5	TGTGCCAGCAGCCGCCGACTAGCAGCTCAAGAGACCCAGTACTTC	CASSRRLAAQETQYF
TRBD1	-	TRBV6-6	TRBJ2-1	TGTGCCAGCAGCTCCTATAGGACAGGAGTTTACAATGAGCAGTTCTTC	CASSSYRTGVYNEQFF
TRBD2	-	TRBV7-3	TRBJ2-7	TGTGCCAGCAGCTTAAAGAGCGGGATTCAGTACGAGCAGTACTTC	CASSLKSGIQYEQYF
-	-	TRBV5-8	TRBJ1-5	TGTGCCAGCAGCTTGGGTCTTTTGCGGTATCAGCCCCAGCATTTT	CASSLGLLRYQPQHF
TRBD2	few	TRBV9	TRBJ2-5	TGTGCCAGCAGCGTCAGTGGGGGGGAAGAGACCCAGTACTTC	CASSVSGGEETQYF
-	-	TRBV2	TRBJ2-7	TGTGCCAGCAGTGAGAGGCAGGGGAAGTACGAGCAGTACTTC	CASSERQGKYEQYF
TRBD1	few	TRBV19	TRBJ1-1	TGTGCCAGTAGTACACGGACAGGGAACAGGGGCGGTGAAGCTTTCTTT	CASSTRTGNRGGEAFF
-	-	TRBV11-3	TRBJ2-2	TGTGCCAGCAGCGGCGGCTCCACCGGGGAGCTGTTTTTT	CASSGGSTGELFF
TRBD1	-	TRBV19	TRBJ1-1	TGTGCCAGTACCCCACAGGCTGCGGGACAGGGGGCGTGGGGCACTGAAGCTTTCTTT	CASTPQAAGQGAWGTEAFF
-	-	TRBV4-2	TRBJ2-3	TGTGCCAGCAGCCAAGAGGCACGATTTAGCACAGATACGCAGTATTTT	CASSQEARFSTDTQYF
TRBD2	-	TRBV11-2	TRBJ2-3	TGTGCCAGCAGCTTAGGCCCCTATAGCGGGGGGCGGGGAGATACGCAGTATTTT	CASSLGPYSGGRGDTQYF
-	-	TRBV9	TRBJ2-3	TGTGCCAGCAGCGTAGCCGGGTCACCCCGCACAGATACGCAGTATTTT	CASSVAGSPRTDTQYF
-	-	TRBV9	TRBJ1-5	TGTGCCAGCGGAACGGTGGACAGTAATCAGCCCCAGCATTTT	CASGTVDSNQPQHF
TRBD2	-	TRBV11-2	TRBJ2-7	TGTGCCAGCAGCGCGGGGACTAGTCCTACCTACGAGCAGTACTTC	CASSAGTSPTYEQYF
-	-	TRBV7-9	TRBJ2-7	TGTGCCAGCAGCTCAGCGTGGGGGCAAGCTGGAGACGAGCAGTACTTC	CASSSAWGQAGDEQYF
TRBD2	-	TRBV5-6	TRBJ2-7	TGTGCCAGCAGCGACCGGACTAGCGGCATAGGCGAGCAGTACTTC	CASSDRTSGIGEQYF
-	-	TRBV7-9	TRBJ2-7	TGTGCCAGCAGCTTAAAGGGGGGGCAGTCCTACGAGCAGTACTTC	CASSLKGGQSYEQYF
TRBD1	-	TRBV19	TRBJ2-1	TGTGCCAGTAGTACGGGACAGGGAGAGACCAATGAGCAGTTCTTC	CASSTGQGETNEQFF
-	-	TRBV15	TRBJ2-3	TGTGCCACCAGCAGACTCTCTCGGCAGGCAACGCAGTATTTT	CATSRLSRQATQYF
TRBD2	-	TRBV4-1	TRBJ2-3	TGCGCCAGCAGCCCTGGGACTAGCGGGAGAACAGATACGCAGTATTTT	CASSPGTSGRTDTQYF
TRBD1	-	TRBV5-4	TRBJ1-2	TGTGCCAGCAGCACGGACAGGGCCGGTGGCTACACCTTC	CASSTDRAGGYTF
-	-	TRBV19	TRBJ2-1	TGTGCCAGTAGACGGGATAGCCCCTACAATGAGCAGTTCTTC	CASRRDSPYNEQFF
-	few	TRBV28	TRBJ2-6	TGTGCCAGCAGTTTAAATATTGCTGGGGCCAACGTCCTGACTTTC	CASSLNIAGANVLTF
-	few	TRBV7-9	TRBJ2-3	TGTGCCAGCAGCTTAGCTGACTTCACAGATACGCAGTATTTT	CASSLADFTDTQYF
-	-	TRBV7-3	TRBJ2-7	TGTGCCAGCAGCTTCGACTTAGCCTACGAGCAGTACTTC	CASSFDLAYEQYF
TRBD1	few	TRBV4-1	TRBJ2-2	TGCGCCAGCAGCCAGTACAGGGGCAACACCGGGGAGCTGTTTTTT	CASSQYRGNTGELFF
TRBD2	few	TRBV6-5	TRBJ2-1	TGTGCCAGCGGACGGACTAGCGGGATAAAGGAGCAGTTCTTC	CASGRTSGIKEQFF
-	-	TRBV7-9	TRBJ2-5	TGTGCCAGCAGCTTAGCCCCGGGGGAGACCCAGTACTTC	CASSLAPGETQYF
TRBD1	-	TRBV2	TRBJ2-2	TGTGCCAGCAGTGCGGGACAGGGGCGCGGGGCGGAGCTGTTTTTT	CASSAGQGRGAELFF
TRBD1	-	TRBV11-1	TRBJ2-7	TGTGCCAGCAGCGACAGGGGGCAGGGACGCACCTACGAGCAGTACTTC	CASSDRGQGRTYEQYF